This section outlines one T cell receptor (beta chain) sequence together with its context. As yet, its antigen is unknown. This record comes from a study of CD4+ T cells in melanoma. The assay was immunoSEQ multiplex PCR, and TCRdb's table has in-frame clones only and misses some. Of about 140,000 clones detected, about 93% appear once; the ten largest clones hold less than 2%. The V segment lost 6 bases and the J segment 5 bases; nucleotides outside the gene matches: 9. The CDR3 consists of 14 residues. Looked up from germline, CDR1 is LNHDA and CDR2 is SQIVND (reference sequence). Study-wide results and limits: A reported correlation linked neoantigen-specific CD4+ T cells to CD8+, macrophage and B cell function. Reportedly, melanoma neoantigen-specific CD4+ T cells showed varied differentiation states.

This chain joins TRBV19 and TRBJ1-2; 7 nucleotides agree with TRBD1. The source of this sequence is a human donor with melanoma. The CDR3 region is CASSRDSQVYGYTF. CDR3 in DNA: TGTGCCAGTAGCCGGGACAGCCAGGTTTATGGCTACACCTTC.